These 2 T cell receptor beta chains were all obtained from the same sample, sequenced in a study of blood T cell repertoires in COVID-19 (dated by TCRdb to the early 2020s). Libraries came from the immunoSEQ multiplex PCR assay. TCRdb holds this immuneACCESS table with in-frame rearrangements only. Some clones are missing; in checked studies, unresolved V genes explain under half, and the rest has no known cause. Here the sample has some 120,000 clones; 82% occur a single time. The top ten clones comprise roughly 7.7% of the sample. Sequencing was performed on peripheral blood. The receptors originated from a man between 70 and 80 years old with acute or convalescent COVID-19.

This clone was recorded only once. V usage is TRBV10-3 and J usage is TRBJ1-3; the match to TRBD1 covers 7 bases. CDR3 size: 15 residues. Per the germline V gene, CDR1 is ENHRY and CDR2 is SYGVKD. V was clipped by 3 bases and J by 9 bases; unmatched bases: 11. The CDR3 DNA is TGTGCCATCAGTGACAACAGGGGTTCCGATGGCACCATATATTTT. It yields the protein CAISDNRGSDGTIYF.

This chain connects TRBV10-3 to TRBJ1-5, with 10 bases identical to TRBD1. Losses at the gene ends were 10 bases for V and 7 bases for J; bases not matched to a gene: 7. The germline V gene has CDR1 ENHRY and CDR2 SYGVKD. This CDR3 has 13 amino acids. CDR3 protein: CATGTGEDQPQHF. CDR3 DNA sequence: TGTGCCACTGGGACAGGGGAGGACCAGCCCCAGCATTTT.